Following are 14 T cell receptor beta chains from one sample sequenced in a study of shared clonotypes between healthy human individuals. Method: immunoSEQ multiplex PCR; TCRdb's copy keeps in-frame clones and lacks some. This sample yields approximately 840,000 clones, of which 96% are seen a single time; about 0.22% belongs to the top ten. Terminally differentiated effector memory CD45RA+ cells were left out of the naive CD8 fraction, which was CD45RO-negative and positively selected for CCR7. The sequenced material came from naive CD8+ T cells sorted from blood. These receptors were collected from a man aged 30 to 39 in good health.

The chain carries TRBV7-9 and TRBJ2-1; D is unclear. Trimming shortened V by 3 bases and J by 2 bases, and 8 bases separated the two germline ends. Per the germline V gene, CDR1 is SEHNR and CDR2 is FQNEAQ (reference sequence). CDR3 length: 14 residues. This chain's CDR3 is CASSFVNAYNEQFF. CDR3 nucleotides: TGTGCCAGCAGCTTCGTAAACGCCTACAATGAGCAGTTCTTC.

The rearrangement uses TRBV28 and TRBJ2-3; D gene uncertain. Between the trimmed V and J ends, which lost 3 bases and 2 bases, there was a span of 9 bases. The CDR3 is 14 amino acids. Germline V CDR1 and CDR2: MDHEN, SYDVKM. CDR3 protein: CASSFFVVTDTQYF. CDR3 in DNA: TGTGCCAGCAGTTTTTTCGTGGTCACAGATACGCAGTATTTT. Complete variable domain (other parts from reference TRBV28 and TRBJ2-3): DVKVTQSSRYLVKRTGEKVFLECVQDMDHENMFWYRQDPGLGLRLIYFSYDVKMKEKGDIPEGYSVSREKKERFSLILESASTNQTSMYLCASSFFVVTDTQYFGPGTRLTVL.

The gene calls are TRBV5-6 and TRBJ2-7, with D possibly being TRBD1 or TRBD2 (5 bases each). Trimming took 0 bases from V and 5 from J, leaving 12 bases between them. CDR3 length equals 14 residues. From germline, CDR1 is SGHDT and CDR2 YYEEEE. The CDR3: CASSLAGGFHEQYF. In nucleotides, the CDR3 is TGTGCCAGCAGCTTGGCTGGGGGATTCCACGAGCAGTACTTC. Looking up the rest from reference TRBV5-6 and TRBJ2-7 gives the full variable domain: DAGVTQSPTHLIKTRGQQVTLRCSPKSGHDTVSWYQQALGQGPQFIFQYYEEEERQRGNFPDRFSGHQFPNYSSELNVNALLLGDSALYLCASSLAGGFHEQYFGPGTRLTVT.

The chain has TRBV11-3 and TRBJ2-1; tentatively, D is TRBD1 or TRBD2 (6 bases each). The ends were cut back, 5 bases at V and 0 bases at J, with 14 bases in the middle. This CDR3 has 16 amino acids. Per the germline V gene, CDR1 is SGHNT and CDR2 is YENEEA. For the CDR3, the DNA is TGTGCCAGCAGCACCTTAGGGGGAGGCTCCTACAATGAGCAGTTCTTC. Protein: CASSTLGGGSYNEQFF.

V is TRBV25-1 and J is TRBJ2-7; TRBD1 agrees at 9 bases. CDR1 and CDR2 (germline): MGHDK, SYGVNS. The trim removed 5 bases at V and 0 bases at J, leaving 11 bases unmatched. The CDR3 is made up of 17 amino acids. CDR3 in amino acids: CASSRSRTGASSYEQYF. The CDR3 nucleotides read TGTGCCAGCAGTCGATCCCGGACAGGGGCGAGCTCCTACGAGCAGTACTTC.

A few counts support this clone. The V gene is TRBV7-9, the J gene TRBJ2-7; TRBD1 matches at 7 bases. The V gene's germline CDR1 is SEHNR and CDR2 FQNEAQ (reference sequence). V trimming: 1 base; J trimming: 3 bases; junction bases outside the gene matches: 12. The CDR3 sequence is 17 residues long. In DNA form, the CDR3 reads TGTGCCAGCAGCTTAGTAGTAGGGGGACAGAGAGACTACGAGCAGTACTTC. It is translated as CASSLVVGGQRDYEQYF.

This clone was detected only once. The chain is built from TRBV9 and TRBJ2-5; a weak D match, TRBD1 (6 bases). Germline V lookup: CDR1 SGDLS, CDR2 YYNGEE. V lost 0 bases to trimming and J lost 4 bases, with 10 bases between them. The CDR3 covers 14 residues. CDR3 bases: TGTGCCAGCAGCGTAGCAGGGGCCCGAGAGACCCAGTACTTC. It translates to CASSVAGARETQYF.

The V gene is TRBV27, the J gene TRBJ2-1, with 7 bases fitting TRBD2. Trimming at V came to 2 bases and at J to 5 bases, leaving 3 bases not matched to a gene. CDR1 is MNHEY, CDR2 SMNVEV, per germline (reference sequence). The CDR3 contains 14 residues. In DNA, the CDR3 is TGTGCCAGCAGTTTACTAGCGGAGAACAATGAGCAGTTCTTC. Its translation is CASSLLAENNEQFF.

The chain employs TRBV10-1 and TRBJ2-3, with unresolved D. V was pared by 0 bases and J by 11 bases, with 12 bases between. The CDR3 totals 13 residues. Looked up from germline, CDR1 is WNHNN and CDR2 is SYGVQD (reference sequence). The CDR3 here is CASSESPLEGQYF. CDR3 nucleotide sequence: TGCGCCAGCAGTGAGTCTCCGCTAGAAGGGCAGTATTTT.

The rearrangement joins TRBV19 to TRBJ2-7; D is perhaps TRBD1 or TRBD2 (5 bases each). This CDR3 region has 17 residues. Germline CDR1 LNHDA, CDR2 SQIVND (reference sequence). The V end lost 4 bases, the J end lost 0 bases, and 19 bases lay between the germline ends. The CDR3 loop reads CASSTRAGLAFSYEQYF. The CDR3 DNA is TGTGCCAGTAGTACCAGGGCGGGTCTGGCGTTCTCCTACGAGCAGTACTTC.

The rearrangement links TRBV6-5 to TRBJ2-1, with D tentatively TRBD1 (5 bases). This CDR3 is built from 14 residues. Trimming left V 6 bases short and J 9 bases short, with 18 bases between. Germline V lookup: CDR1 MNHEY, CDR2 SVGAGI. CDR3 DNA sequence: TGTGCCAGCAGCAAGGGGCTACTCGTGGGTGAGCAGTTCTTC. Protein product: CASSKGLLVGEQFF.

The chain recombines TRBV6-5 with TRBJ2-1, with 8 bases aligning to TRBD1. CDR1 and CDR2 (germline): MNHEY, SVGAGI. Unmatched junction bases numbered 6, after V lost 2 bases and J lost 3 bases. This CDR3 region has 16 residues. This chain's CDR3 is CASSYTGQGLYNEQFF. The DNA of the CDR3 is TGTGCCAGCAGTTACACCGGACAGGGCCTCTACAATGAGCAGTTCTTC.

As DNA, the CDR3 is TGTGCCAGGACAGCGAGACTAAATGAGCAGTTCTTC. It specifies CARTARLNEQFF. The chain joins TRBV6-5 to TRBJ2-1; either TRBD1 or TRBD2 may supply D (5 bases each). This CDR3 contains 12 residues. Germline V gene data show CDR1 as MNHEY and CDR2 as SVGAGI. Trimming removed 9 bases from V and 7 bases from J, with 13 bases in between.

V gene TRBV28 combines with J gene TRBJ2-7, with a weak D call TRBD2 (5 bases). V was cut by 5 bases and J by 0 bases, with 11 bases left in between. Germline CDR1 MDHEN, CDR2 SYDVKM. This CDR3 spans 14 amino acids. This CDR3 is CASSRGSNSYEQYF. The DNA for the CDR3 is TGTGCCAGCAGTCGAGGGTCAAACTCCTACGAGCAGTACTTC.